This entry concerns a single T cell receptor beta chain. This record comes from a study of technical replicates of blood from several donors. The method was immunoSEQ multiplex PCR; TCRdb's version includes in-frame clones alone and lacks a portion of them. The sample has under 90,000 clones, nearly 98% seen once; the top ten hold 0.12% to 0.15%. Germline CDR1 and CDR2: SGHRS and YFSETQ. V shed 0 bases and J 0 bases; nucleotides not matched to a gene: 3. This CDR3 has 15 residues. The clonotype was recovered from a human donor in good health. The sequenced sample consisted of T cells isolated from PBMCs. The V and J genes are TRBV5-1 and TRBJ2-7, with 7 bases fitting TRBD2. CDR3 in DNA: TGCGCCAGCAGCTTGGGCGGGGGAATCTCCTACGAGCAGTACTTC. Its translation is CASSLGGGISYEQYF.